Below are 29 T cell receptor beta chains sequenced from a single sample in a study of blood T cell repertoires in COVID-19. Sequenced by immunoSEQ multiplex PCR; TCRdb stores in-frame clones only, minus some. The sample has nearly 40,000 clones; roughly 84% are singletons. What was sequenced was peripheral blood. These receptors were taken from a man aged 45-60 years with active or convalescent COVID-19.

The chain recombines TRBV9 with TRBJ1-1, with D possibly being TRBD1 (6 bases). The CDR3 length is 14 residues. Trimming left V 0 bases short and J 6 bases short, with 12 bases between. Germline V gene data show CDR1 as SGDLS and CDR2 as YYNGEE. CDR3 coding DNA: TGTGCCAGCAGCGTAGCTGGCCAGGGGTCTGAAGCTTTCTTT. Residues: CASSVAGQGSEAFF.

The rearrangement links TRBV19 to TRBJ2-5, with D unresolved. Germline values: CDR1 LNHDA, CDR2 SQIVND (reference sequence). This CDR3 spans 18 amino acids. V was pared by 9 bases and J by 2 bases, with 28 bases between. As DNA, the CDR3 is TGTGCCAGAGAAAGCACCGCGTTTGCTGAGAATACTCAAGAGACCCAGTACTTC. It specifies CARESTAFAENTQETQYF. The full variable domain, with the rest looked up from reference TRBV19 and TRBJ2-5, is DGGITQSPKYLFRKEGQNVTLSCEQNLNHDAMYWYRQDPGQGLRLIYYSQIVNDFQKGDIAEGYSVSREKKESFPLTVTSAQKNPTAFYLCARESTAFAENTQETQYFGPGTRLLVL.

CDR3 bases: TGCAGCGTTGGGGGAGGGGGGAACACTGAAGCTTTCTTT. Translated, it gives CSVGGGGNTEAFF. V and J are TRBV29-1 and TRBJ1-1, with D perhaps TRBD1 (6 bases). The CDR3 loop spans 13 amino acids. The V and J ends lost 4 bases and 1 base respectively, with 10 bases between them. The V gene's germline CDR1 is SQVTM and CDR2 ANQGSEA.

This clone occurred a few times. The chain couples TRBV3-1 (or the pseudogene TRBV3-2) to TRBJ2-5, with a weak D call TRBD2 (5 bases). CDR3 length: 15 amino acids. Germline assignment: CDR1 LGHDT and CDR2 YNNKEL (reference sequence). V was clipped by 1 base and J by 3 bases, with 12 bases between them. As DNA, the CDR3 is TGTGCCAGCAGCCAAGGTCGGACTCTAAAAGAGACCCAGTACTTC. Encoded protein: CASSQGRTLKETQYF.

CDR3: CASSPRQGYNNEQFF. The DNA for the CDR3 is TGTGCCAGCAGCCCCCGACAGGGTTACAACAATGAGCAGTTCTTC. The chain combines TRBV7-3 with TRBJ2-1, with 7 positions matching TRBD1. This CDR3 contains 15 residues. Germline assignment: CDR1 SGHTA and CDR2 FQGTGA. V dropped 5 bases and J dropped 5; count of bases not matched to a gene: 9.

V usage is TRBV27 and J usage is TRBJ2-3; 9 positions match TRBD2. The CDR3 loop spans 15 amino acids. Trimming took 4 bases from V and 8 from J; bases not matched to a gene: 10. Germline V gives CDR1 MNHEY, CDR2 SMNVEV (reference sequence). The CDR3 DNA reads as TGTGCCAGCAGTTACCCCGGCGGGGGGGCCATTACGCAGTATTTT. Encoded protein: CASSYPGGGAITQYF.

This CDR3 is CASKSIYSNQPQHF. The CDR3 DNA sequence: TGTGCCAGCAAAAGCATCTATAGCAATCAGCCCCAGCATTTT. V gene TRBV27 combines with J gene TRBJ1-5; no definite D call. Trimming stripped 7 bases from V and 0 bases from J, with 10 bases between. This CDR3 is built from 14 residues. Germline CDR1 and CDR2: MNHEY and SMNVEV (reference sequence).

This clone turned up a few times. V usage is TRBV5-6 and J usage is TRBJ1-4, with 8 bases lining up with TRBD1. J lost 8 bases, V lost 3 bases, and 3 bases had no gene match. The germline V gene encodes CDR1 SGHDT and CDR2 YYEEEE. The CDR3 extends over 13 amino acids. The CDR3 is CASSSTGVEKLFF. The CDR3 nucleotides read TGTGCCAGCAGCTCGACAGGGGTCGAAAAACTGTTTTTT.

The chain is built from TRBV3-1 (or the pseudogene TRBV3-2) and TRBJ1-1; D is perhaps TRBD1 (5 bases). The CDR3 runs to 12 residues. The germline gives CDR1 LGHDT, CDR2 YNNKEL (reference sequence). The V and J ends lost 2 bases and 9 bases respectively, with 10 bases between them. The CDR3 nucleotides are TGTGCCAGCAGCCAACACGGGGGTCAAGCTTTCTTT. It encodes CASSQHGGQAFF.

The chain recombines TRBV6-6 with TRBJ1-3, with 9 bases that match TRBD1. Germline V gene sequence: CDR1 MNHNY, CDR2 SVGAGI (reference sequence). V trimming: 6 bases; J trimming: 0 bases; junction bases outside the gene matches: 3. The CDR3 consists of 15 residues. The CDR3 nucleotides are TGTGCCAGCAGGATACAGGGGGCCTCTGGAAACACCATATATTTT. It yields the protein CASRIQGASGNTIYF.

V usage is TRBV9 and J usage is TRBJ2-6; D perhaps matches TRBD1 (6 bases). V lost 4 bases, J lost 1 base, and 18 bases lay in between. This CDR3 comprises 18 residues. Germline V gene data show CDR1 as SGDLS and CDR2 as YYNGEE. DNA of the CDR3: TGTGCCAGCAGCCCGACCCCAGCAGGGGATTCTGGGGCCAACGTCCTGACTTTC. Protein product: CASSPTPAGDSGANVLTF.

V gene TRBV5-1 combines with J gene TRBJ1-1; 7 bases are a match to TRBD1. The CDR3 is 14 amino acids. The ends lost 4 bases at V and 3 bases at J; junction bases unmatched: 6. CDR1 is SGHRS, CDR2 YFSETQ, per germline. CDR3 protein: CASSATGWDTEAFF. CDR3 DNA: TGCGCCAGCAGCGCGACAGGGTGGGACACTGAAGCTTTCTTT.

This clone was detected a few times. The chain couples TRBV7-9 to TRBJ1-1; 7 bases agree with TRBD1. This CDR3 is 14 amino acids long. V lost 5 bases and J lost 0; bases outside the gene matches: 3. Germline assignment: CDR1 SEHNR and CDR2 FQNEAQ (reference sequence). CDR3 sequence (DNA): TGTGCCAGCAGCCGCACAGGGGTGAACACTGAAGCTTTCTTT. Its protein product is CASSRTGVNTEAFF. The full variable domain, in which reference TRBV7-9 and TRBJ1-1 provide the parts outside the CDR3, is DTGVSQNPRHKITKRGQNVTFRCDPISEHNRLYWYRQTLGQGPEFLTYFQNEAQLEKSRLLSDRFSAERPKGSFSTLEIQRTEQGDSAMYLCASSRTGVNTEAFFGQGTRLTVV.

The chain combines TRBV19 with TRBJ1-1, with D unclear. Germline V gene lookup returns CDR1 LNHDA and CDR2 SQIVND (reference sequence). The ends were cut back, 7 bases at V and 1 base at J, with 16 bases in the middle. There are 15 residues in the CDR3. In nucleotides, the CDR3 is TGTGCCAGTACCCCCGAGGCATGGCCGAACACTGAAGCTTTCTTT. Its protein product is CASTPEAWPNTEAFF.

The chain is built from TRBV27 and TRBJ1-2; 7 positions match TRBD1. CDR1 and CDR2 (germline): MNHEY, SMNVEV (reference sequence). CDR3 size: 13 residues. V shed 5 bases and J 10 bases; nucleotides not matched to a gene: 10. CDR3 in DNA: TGTGCCAGCAGTCCGGGACAGACCATCCACTACACCTTC. Translating it yields CASSPGQTIHYTF.

V is TRBV19 and J is TRBJ2-7; tentatively, D is TRBD2 (6 bases). V was shortened by 2 bases and J by 2 bases, with 10 bases between the two germline ends. The V gene's germline CDR1 is LNHDA and CDR2 SQIVND (reference sequence). CDR3 length: 14 amino acids. The chain's CDR3 is CASSILGGTYEQYF. In nucleotides, the CDR3 is TGTGCCAGTAGTATACTCGGGGGAACCTACGAGCAGTACTTC.

The V gene is TRBV5-1, the J gene TRBJ2-3; no firm D call. This CDR3 contains 15 residues. The V and J ends lost 2 bases and 0 bases respectively, with 10 bases between them. CDR1 is SGHRS, CDR2 YFSETQ, per germline. CDR3 in amino acids: CASSFGGSSTDTQYF. As DNA, the CDR3 is TGCGCCAGCAGCTTTGGCGGATCTAGCACAGATACGCAGTATTTT.

The J gene is TRBJ1-2, the V gene TRBV19; TRBD1 matches 8 bases. V lost 5 bases, J lost 6 bases, and 5 bases stayed unmatched. The V gene's germline CDR1 is LNHDA and CDR2 SQIVND (reference sequence). The CDR3 has 13 residues. The CDR3 loop reads CASSLTGDHGYTF. CDR3 DNA: TGTGCCAGTAGTTTGACAGGGGATCATGGCTACACCTTC.

This clone appeared once. The chain recombines TRBV6-5 with TRBJ1-5; tentative D call: TRBD1 (5 bases). V was pared by 10 bases and J by 6 bases, with 16 bases between. The CDR3 has 13 residues. Germline loops: CDR1 MNHEY, CDR2 SVGAGI. The CDR3 loop is CATCKTQGQPQHF. CDR3 in DNA: TGTGCCACCTGCAAGACCCAGGGTCAGCCCCAGCATTTT.

The chain employs TRBV11-2 and TRBJ2-7; no definite D call. Germline V lookup: CDR1 SGHAT, CDR2 FQNNGV. The CDR3 is 12 residues long. V lost 3 bases and J lost 5, with 8 bases in between. The CDR3 DNA is TGTGCCAGCAGCTTGGATCGGGACGAGCAGTACTTC. Its protein product is CASSLDRDEQYF.

This chain links TRBV5-6 with TRBJ2-2; D might be TRBD1 (5 bases). This CDR3 has 15 residues. Between the trimmed V and J ends, which lost 0 bases and 3 bases, there was a span of 9 bases. The germline V gene encodes CDR1 SGHDT and CDR2 YYEEEE. This CDR3 reads CASSLGRAHTGELFF. The CDR3, as DNA: TGTGCCAGCAGCTTGGGCAGGGCCCACACCGGGGAGCTGTTTTTT.

This chain uses TRBV5-1 with TRBJ1-3; D gene unclear. This CDR3 region has 13 residues. Trimming removed 4 bases at V and 2 bases at J, with 7 bases between. Germline assignment: CDR1 SGHRS and CDR2 YFSETQ. For the CDR3, the DNA is TGCGCCAGCAGCGGAGGCGCTGGAAACACCATATATTTT. Translation: CASSGGAGNTIYF.

This chain joins TRBV5-1 and TRBJ2-2; D remains ambiguous. Trimming shortened V by 3 bases and J by 7 bases, and 16 bases separated the two germline ends. Germline V lookup: CDR1 SGHRS, CDR2 YFSETQ. This CDR3 has 15 residues. In nucleotides, the CDR3 is TGCGCCAGCAGCTCGATCGCTATTTTTGTCGGGGAGCTGTTTTTT. It codes for CASSSIAIFVGELFF.

This clone was observed a handful of times. The V call is TRBV7-3, the J call TRBJ2-6, with D perhaps matching TRBD2 (5 bases). The germline V and J ends were trimmed by 4 bases and 8 bases, with 9 bases remaining between them. The CDR3 extends over 13 amino acids. Germline values: CDR1 SGHTA, CDR2 FQGTGA. The CDR3 reads CASSSPGSNVLTF. The CDR3 region has the DNA TGTGCCAGCAGCTCCCCGGGGTCCAACGTCCTGACTTTC. Drawing the rest from reference TRBV7-3 and TRBJ2-6, the complete variable domain is GAGVSQTPSNKVTEKGKYVELRCDPISGHTALYWYRQSLGQGPEFLIYFQGTGAADDSGLPNDRFFAVRPEGSVSTLKIQRTERGDSAVYLCASSSPGSNVLTFGAGSRLTVL.

V gene TRBV12-5 combines with J gene TRBJ2-7, with 7 positions matching TRBD1. The V gene's germline CDR1 is LGHNT and CDR2 FRNRAP. The CDR3 is made up of 15 amino acids. Trimming cost V 0 bases and J 3 bases; bases outside gene matches: 5. The DNA for the CDR3 is TGTGCTAGTGGTTTGGTAAGGTCAGGGGGCTACGAGCAGTACTTC. It is translated as CASGLVRSGGYEQYF.

V is TRBV7-9 and J is TRBJ2-7, with D perhaps matching TRBD1 (5 bases). Germline V CDR1 and CDR2: SEHNR, FQNEAQ (reference sequence). The CDR3 is made up of 15 amino acids. The V and J ends lost 5 bases and 9 bases respectively, with 23 bases between them. CDR3: CASSPPTQGLTGQYF. CDR3 in DNA: TGTGCCAGCAGCCCCCCCACGCAGGGCCTCACGGGGCAGTACTTC.

The gene calls are TRBV12-3 or TRBV12-4 and TRBJ1-2; 7 nucleotides align to TRBD1. This CDR3 contains 11 residues. With V trimmed by 10 bases and J by 4 bases, 3 bases remained unmatched. The CDR3 coding sequence is TGTGCCACACAGGGGACCTATGGCTACACCTTC. Its protein is CATQGTYGYTF.

This chain connects TRBV5-5 to TRBJ2-5; TRBD1 matches 7 bases. CDR3 length: 14 residues. V lost 3 bases to trimming and J lost 5 bases; unmatched junction nucleotides: 7. CDR1 is SGHKS, CDR2 YYEKEE, per germline (reference sequence). The CDR3 sequence is CASSSTGFRETQYF. CDR3 DNA: TGTGCCAGCAGCTCGACAGGGTTCAGGGAGACCCAGTACTTC.

V and J are TRBV5-5 and TRBJ1-5, with 9 bases fitting TRBD1. The V gene's germline CDR1 is SGHKS and CDR2 YYEKEE (reference sequence). Germline trimming cut 6 bases from V and 4 bases from J; bases unmatched to any gene: 8. The CDR3 contains 15 residues. DNA for the CDR3: TGTGCCAGCACCTTAGGACAGGGGAGAAATCAGCCCCAGCATTTT. This encodes CASTLGQGRNQPQHF.